This entry lists 24 T cell receptor beta chains sequenced from one sample in a study of lung T cells in sarcoidosis with Löfgren's syndrome. TCRdb re-called the reads through MiXCR, storing one row per CDR3 protein. The table shows 60,000 to 65,000 distinct CDR3 sequences, with over 20% occurring only once. The sample comprised CD4+ T cells from PBMCs. These receptors were collected from a human donor with sarcoidosis (Löfgren's syndrome or another form), or a control subject (not recorded which).

Turning to this clonotype: A much more abundant neighbour one base away suggests this may be a read error. V usage is TRBV27 and J usage is TRBJ1-3; D is perhaps TRBD1 (6 bases). Per the germline V gene, CDR1 is MNHEY and CDR2 is SMNVEV (reference sequence). The CDR3 consists of 15 residues. V was clipped by 8 bases and J by 0 bases, with 14 bases between them. The CDR3 loop reads CASGPDRFSGNTIYF. In DNA, the CDR3 is TGTGCCAGCGGTCCCGACAGGTTCTCTGGAAACACCATATATTTT.

This clonotype was seen ten or more times. The chain recombines TRBV20-1 with TRBJ1-5; D unclear. V was clipped by 3 bases and J by 5 bases, with 8 bases between them. The germline gives CDR1 DFQATT, CDR2 SNEGSKA (reference sequence). The CDR3 contains 12 residues. The CDR3, as DNA: TGCAGTGCTAGTCGCCTAGATCAGCCCCAGCATTTT. Its translation: CSASRLDQPQHF.

By share, this clonotype counts as medium-sized. As DNA, the CDR3 is TGTGCCAGCAGCCTACTAGCTCGAAAAGCTGAAGCTTTCTTT. This gives the protein CASSLLARKAEAFF. The rearrangement uses TRBV27 and TRBJ1-1; D is uncertain. CDR1 and CDR2 from the germline V gene are MNHEY and SMNVEV (reference sequence). This CDR3 region has 14 residues. Deletions cut 6 bases from V and 6 bases from J, with 17 bases between.

As concerns this clonotype: This may come from a read error, since a much larger clone is one base off. This sequence joins TRBV6-2 or TRBV6-3 and TRBJ1-2; 9 bases fit TRBD1. J lost 3 bases, V lost 2 bases, and 7 bases had no gene match. The CDR3 contains 16 residues. Germline values: CDR1 MNHEY, CDR2 SVGEGT. The CDR3 DNA is TGTGCCAGCAGTTACGCACTACAGGGGGCCCACTATGGCTACACCTTC. It specifies CASSYALQGAHYGYTF.

This clonotype was seen ten or more times. The genes are TRBV14 and TRBJ1-5; D ambiguous. Trimming took off 4 bases at V and 5 bases at J, with 9 bases between the two ends. The CDR3 extends over 13 amino acids. Germline V gene lookup returns CDR1 SGHDN and CDR2 FVKESK. The CDR3 DNA sequence: TGTGCCAGCAGCCTCACGTTAGATCAGCCCCAGCATTTT. Its translation is CASSLTLDQPQHF. The full variable domain, in which reference TRBV14 and TRBJ1-5 provide the parts outside the CDR3, is EAGVTQFPSHSVIEKGQTVTLRCDPISGHDNLYWYRRVMGKEIKFLLHFVKESKQDESGMPNNRFLAERTGGTYSTLKVQPAELEDSGVYFCASSLTLDQPQHFGDGTRLSIL.

This clonotype was seen ten or more times. This chain connects TRBV6-1 to TRBJ2-3; D gene unclear. The CDR3 is 15 amino acids. Trimming took 3 bases from V and 2 from J, leaving 12 bases between them. From germline, CDR1 is MNHNS and CDR2 SASEGT. The CDR3, as DNA: TGTGCCAGCAGTGAGGGCGACGAGTACACAGATACGCAGTATTTT. Protein sequence: CASSEGDEYTDTQYF.

This clonotype has ten or more counts. The rearrangement links TRBV7-9 to TRBJ1-1, with 8 positions matching TRBD1. The J segment lost 8 bases and the V segment lost 5 bases, leaving 7 bases of the junction unmatched. The CDR3 has 13 amino acids. Germline CDR1 reads SEHNR; CDR2 reads FQNEAQ (reference sequence). The CDR3 protein is CASSPTRDREAFF. The CDR3, as DNA: TGTGCCAGCAGCCCGACCCGGGACAGGGAAGCTTTCTTT.

The table lists this clonotype with a few counts. This could be a read error, since a much larger clone is one nucleotide away. The rearrangement uses TRBV28 and TRBJ1-1; no firm D call. Germline V gene data show CDR1 as MDHEN and CDR2 as SYDVKM. This CDR3 comprises 14 residues. In DNA form, the CDR3 reads TGTGCCAGCGGTTTAACCGATATGAACACTGAAGCTTTCTTT. Amino acid sequence: CASGLTDMNTEAFF.

The sample holds many counts of this clonotype. CDR3: CASSPGRAGEYEQYF. CDR3 nucleotides: TGTGCCAGCAGTCCTGGGCGAGCGGGGGAGTACGAGCAGTACTTC. V gene TRBV12-3 or TRBV12-4 combines with J gene TRBJ2-7; 8 nucleotides agree with TRBD2. Germline trimming cut 5 bases from V and 4 bases from J; bases unmatched to any gene: 10. The CDR3 length is 15 residues.

This clonotype has more than one count but fewer than ten. The chain uses TRBV29-1 and TRBJ2-5, with a tentative D call TRBD1 (6 bases). Germline loops: CDR1 SQVTM, CDR2 ANQGSEA. V was clipped by 7 bases and J by 4 bases, with 10 bases between them. The CDR3 is made up of 11 amino acids. Here the CDR3 DNA reads TGCAGCGCGAAAGGGGGAGAGACCCAGTACTTC. This encodes CSAKGGETQYF.

In the case of this clonotype: Given a much more abundant clone one base away, this may be a read error. The CDR3: CASSLDRLEVFF. In nucleotides, the CDR3 is TGTGCCAGCAGCTTGGACAGGCTTGAAGTTTTCTTT. This chain links TRBV3-1 with TRBJ1-1; 7 bases agree with TRBD1. The germline gives CDR1 LGHDT, CDR2 YNNKEL (reference sequence). The CDR3 has 12 residues.

The table lists this clonotype with many counts. The CDR3 bases are TGCGCCAGCAGCCAAGAACTTGGCAGGGGGAACACTGAAGCTTTCTTT. It yields the protein CASSQELGRGNTEAFF. The rearrangement uses TRBV4-1 and TRBJ1-1; D is perhaps TRBD1 (6 bases). The CDR3 is 16 residues long. Per the germline V gene, CDR1 is MGHRA and CDR2 is YSYEKL. V lost 0 bases and J 1 base, leaving 12 bases between the germline ends.

This clonotype appeared many times. The V gene is TRBV20-1, the J gene TRBJ1-3; D unresolved. V was trimmed by 1 base and J by 2 bases, leaving 12 bases between them. The germline V gene encodes CDR1 DFQATT and CDR2 SNEGSKA (reference sequence). The CDR3 has 15 residues. Here the CDR3 DNA reads TGCAGTGCTAGAGGGCCGGTTTGGACTGGAAACACCATATATTTT. Its protein product is CSARGPVWTGNTIYF.

This clonotype showed up just a few times. This rearrangement joins TRBV19 to TRBJ1-1; tentatively, D is TRBD1 (5 bases). The germline gives CDR1 LNHDA, CDR2 SQIVND (reference sequence). The V and J ends lost 5 bases and 6 bases respectively, with 13 bases between them. This CDR3 contains 13 residues. As DNA, the CDR3 is TGTGCCAGTAGTCAGGGAGAGGCGGCTGAAGCTTTCTTT. Translated, it gives CASSQGEAAEAFF.

The chain links TRBV5-1 to TRBJ1-1; 7 positions agree with TRBD1. This CDR3 comprises 15 residues. Looked up from germline, CDR1 is SGHRS and CDR2 is YFSETQ. V lost 2 bases, J lost 4 bases, and 8 bases stayed unmatched. Here the CDR3 reads CASSLIKGAGTEAFF. The DNA for the CDR3 is TGCGCCAGCAGCTTAATTAAGGGGGCCGGCACTGAAGCTTTCTTT.

Comment on this clonotype: A much larger clonotype is one base distant, so this may be a read error. This chain links TRBV28 with TRBJ1-4, with D perhaps TRBD1 (5 bases). Germline CDR1 reads MDHEN; CDR2 reads SYDVKM. This CDR3 comprises 11 residues. V lost 7 bases and J lost 13, with 13 bases in between. The chain's CDR3 is CASKNRFALFF. The CDR3 nucleotides are TGTGCCAGCAAGAACAGGTTCGCACTGTTTTTT. Full variable domain (missing parts from reference TRBV28 and TRBJ1-4): DVKVTQSSRYLVKRTGEKVFLECVQDMDHENMFWYRQDPGLGLRLIYFSYDVKMKEKGDIPEGYSVSREKKERFSLILESASTNQTSMYLCASKNRFALFFGSGTQLSVL.

The table lists this clonotype with a few counts. The genes are TRBV12-3 or TRBV12-4 and TRBJ1-2; no definite D call. There are 12 residues in the CDR3. The V and J ends lost 3 bases and 7 bases respectively, with 9 bases between them. This CDR3 reads CASSFTGIGYTF. For the CDR3, the DNA is TGTGCCAGCAGTTTTACCGGGATTGGCTACACCTTC.

Concerning this clonotype itself: This clone may be a read error of a much larger clone one base away. This CDR3 fails to terminate in the conserved phenylalanine or tryptophan, so it likely reflects a read error. The chain uses TRBV4-1 and TRBJ2-3, with 7 nucleotides matching TRBD1. CDR3 length: 17 amino acids. The V gene's germline CDR1 is MGHRA and CDR2 YSYEKL. V shed 3 bases, J shed 3 bases, and the junction held 12 bases outside the gene matches. CDR3: CASSHPGQAGGTDTQYL. In DNA, the CDR3 is TGCGCCAGCAGCCACCCCGGACAGGCCGGCGGGACAGATACGCAGTATCTT.

Remarks on this clonotype: A much larger clone lies one base from this, so it may be a read error. The chain recombines TRBV2 with TRBJ1-4, with D tentatively TRBD1 (5 bases). Germline V lookup: CDR1 SNHLY, CDR2 FYNNEI. V lost 6 bases and J 5 bases, leaving 10 bases between the germline ends. This CDR3 comprises 13 residues. The CDR3 DNA reads as TGTGCCAGCAGAAAGGACATGAATGAAAAACTGTTTTTT. Its protein product is CASRKDMNEKLFF.

This clonotype showed up many times. CDR3 DNA: TGTGCCAGCAGCGCCCGACAGGGTAGCACAGATACGCAGTATTTT. This sequence encodes CASSARQGSTDTQYF. The chain employs TRBV7-2 and TRBJ2-3; 7 nucleotides align to TRBD1. Germline V gene lookup returns CDR1 SGHTA and CDR2 FQGNSA. The CDR3 spans 15 residues. The junction had 5 bases not matched to a gene; V was cut back by 5 bases and J by 0 bases.

The chain recombines TRBV19 with TRBJ2-1; D perhaps matches TRBD1 (6 bases). CDR3 length equals 16 residues. V lost 3 bases, J lost 8 bases, and 20 bases lay in between. CDR1 is LNHDA, CDR2 SQIVND, per germline (reference sequence). CDR3 coding DNA: TGTGCCAGTAGTATCGGACAGCGTGAACCTAACGATGAGCAGTTCTTC. Translated: CASSIGQREPNDEQFF.

Many counts were recorded for this clonotype. The rearrangement uses TRBV10-3 and TRBJ2-3; tentatively, D is TRBD1 (5 bases). CDR3 length: 15 residues. Germline CDR1 ENHRY, CDR2 SYGVKD. The germline V and J ends were trimmed by 0 bases and 6 bases, with 13 bases remaining between them. The CDR3 loop is CAISESGRPDDTQYF. The CDR3 DNA sequence: TGTGCCATCAGTGAGTCGGGGCGGCCGGATGATACGCAGTATTTT.

This clonotype appeared a few times. The V gene is TRBV24-1, the J gene TRBJ2-2, with TRBD2 as a possible D gene (5 bases). V was cut by 3 bases and J by 0 bases, with 10 bases left in between. The CDR3 totals 16 residues. The germline V gene has CDR1 KGHDR and CDR2 SFDVKD. DNA of the CDR3: TGTGCCACCAGTGATACCCGGGATCCGAACACCGGGGAGCTGTTTTTT. Translating gives CATSDTRDPNTGELFF.

This clonotype was picked up a small number of times. CDR3 coding DNA: TGTGCCAGCAGCCCTGAGTCTCCCGAGCAGTACGTC. It is translated as CASSPESPEQYV. The rearrangement joins TRBV7-9 to TRBJ2-7; D gene ambiguous. Germline V gives CDR1 SEHNR, CDR2 FQNEAQ (reference sequence). Trimming took 5 bases from V and 6 from J, leaving 11 bases between them. This CDR3 is built from 12 residues.